Listed below are T cell receptor beta chains from one sample, sequenced in a study of T cell responses to AZD1222 COVID-19 vaccine. Clones were sequenced by immunoSEQ multiplex PCR, and TCRdb holds only the in-frame ones, with some missing. The table records 200,000 or so clones, around 90% of them present only once. The sample in question was peripheral blood, obtained on day 0 of AZD1222 vaccination. These receptors were collected from an adult in good health. The CDR3 runs from the conserved cysteine through the conserved F or W. A D gene is named only where the DNA matches it firmly. Rows give clone size only sometimes, using once, few, many, or a class for an expanded clone.

v_gene	j_gene	d_gene	abundance	CDR3nt	CDR3aa
TRBV7-9	TRBJ1-1	.	.	TGTGCCTTAATCCCGGGTAGTATCGCTGAAGCTTTCTTT	CALIPGSIAEAFF
TRBV6-2/TRBV6-3	TRBJ1-5	TRBD1	.	TGTGCCAGCAGTACCCGGGACAGGGGGTTAGATTCTGAAACTCAGCCCCAGCATTTT	CASSTRDRGLDSETQPQHF
TRBV20-1	TRBJ1-1	TRBD1	once	TGCAGTGCTAGTAAATTGACAGGGTCTAACACTGAAGCTTTCTTT	CSASKLTGSNTEAFF
TRBV23-1	TRBJ2-7	.	.	TGCGCCAGCAGTCACTCGGCTGAGGGGCCAGCGTACGAGCAGTACTTC	CASSHSAEGPAYEQYF
TRBV25-1	TRBJ2-1	.	.	TGTGCCAGCACCGATTCGGGTGAGCAGTTCTTC	CASTDSGEQFF
TRBV28	TRBJ1-5	TRBD1	.	TGTGCCAGCAGTTTCACAGGGGGAAGCAATCAGCCCCAGCATTTT	CASSFTGGSNQPQHF
TRBV5-1	TRBJ1-6	TRBD1	.	TGCGCCAGCAGCTTCTCCCTTCCGACAGGGGATAATTCACCCCTCCACTTT	CASSFSLPTGDNSPLHF
TRBV24-1	TRBJ2-7	.	.	TGTGCCACCAGTGATTCAACAGGGCGGGCGCACGAGCAGTACTTC	CATSDSTGRAHEQYF
TRBV18	TRBJ1-5	TRBD1	.	TGTGCCAGCTCACCACGGGGAAAGGACAGGGGTGGGCCCCAGCATTTT	CASSPRGKDRGGPQHF
TRBV19	TRBJ2-3	.	.	TGTGCCAGTAGTCTGAGCGGGTGGACAGATACGCAGTATTTT	CASSLSGWTDTQYF
TRBV27	TRBJ1-1	.	.	TGTGCCAGCAGTCCTCCCCGGGGTGAAGCTTTCTTT	CASSPPRGEAFF
TRBV27	TRBJ1-1	.	.	TGTGCCAGCAGTTGGACCCAGAACACTGAAGCTTTCTTT	CASSWTQNTEAFF
TRBV9	TRBJ2-7	.	once	TGTGCCAGCAGCTCCAACTCCTACGAGCAGTACTTC	CASSSNSYEQYF
TRBV28	TRBJ1-6	TRBD1	.	TGTGCCAGCAGGGGGGACAGGGAAGGCTCACCCCTCCACTTT	CASRGDREGSPLHF
TRBV7-2	TRBJ1-1	.	.	TGTGCCAGCAGCGGGAGGGGGGGATACATTGAAGCTTTCTTT	CASSGRGGYIEAFF
TRBV5-1	TRBJ2-1	.	.	TGCGCCAGCAGCTCTTACGGGACTAATGAGCAGTTCTTC	CASSSYGTNEQFF
TRBV3-1/TRBV3-2	TRBJ2-3	TRBD1	.	TGTGCCAGCAGCCCCAACCCCGGGACAGGGGGCTATTTT	CASSPNPGTGGYF
TRBV12-5	TRBJ1-1	.	.	TGTGCTAGTGGTTTGGTTGGCACCGAATCTTTCTTT	CASGLVGTESFF
TRBV5-4	TRBJ2-4	TRBD1	.	TGTGCCAGCAGCCTGACAGGGGATACACAAGCCAAAAACATTCAGTACTTC	CASSLTGDTQAKNIQYF
TRBV9	TRBJ1-1	.	.	TGTGCCAGCAGTGCTACAAGATCGAACACTGAAGCTTTCTTT	CASSATRSNTEAFF
TRBV5-1	TRBJ2-1	.	.	TGCGCCAGCAGCTTGGCCCAAGGGGCCTCCTACAATGAGCAGTTCTTC	CASSLAQGASYNEQFF
TRBV7-9	TRBJ1-2	TRBD1	.	TGTGCCAGCAGCTTAAGGACAGGGGACGACTATGGCTACACCTTC	CASSLRTGDDYGYTF
TRBV24-1	TRBJ2-1	.	.	TGTGCCACCAGTGATCCCACGGGGTGGGATGAGCAGTTCTTC	CATSDPTGWDEQFF
TRBV7-3	TRBJ1-6	TRBD1	.	TGTGCCAGCAGCTTAAAGGCAGGGGGTGGCTCACCCCTCCACTTT	CASSLKAGGGSPLHF
TRBV12-5	TRBJ2-3	.	.	TGTGCTAGTGGAACAGGGTTCCCCACAGATACGCAGTATTTT	CASGTGFPTDTQYF
TRBV9	TRBJ2-3	.	.	TGTGCCAGCAGCGTAGCAGTCGATAGCACAGATACGCAGTATTTT	CASSVAVDSTDTQYF
TRBV10-1	TRBJ2-7	TRBD2	.	TGCGCCAGCAGTCCTGGACTAGACTACGAGCAGTACTTC	CASSPGLDYEQYF
TRBV29-1	TRBJ2-7	.	.	TGCAGCGGGGGGAGCTCCTACGAGCAGTACTTC	CSGGSSYEQYF